The present entry profiles one T cell receptor beta chain with its context. Its antigen remains unidentified. Deletions cut 2 bases from V and 4 bases from J, with 13 bases between. CDR3 size: 14 residues. The V gene's germline CDR1 is SGHRS and CDR2 YFSETQ. This record belongs to a study of T cell responses to AZD1222 COVID-19 vaccine. Study-level results: Researchers took repertoire samples only after the peak T cell response had come. Most donors were white British, females outnumbered males, and clonal diversity was possibly underestimated.

Assay used: immunoSEQ multiplex PCR; TCRdb lists only in-frame clones, some missing. Among about 56,000 clones, about 86% were seen once, and the ten largest hold about 7.1%. The sample in question was peripheral blood, obtained 28 days after the second AZD1222 dose. The gene calls are TRBV5-1 and TRBJ2-7; D unresolved. The clonotype was recovered from an adult who received the AZD1222 COVID-19 vaccine. The DNA for the CDR3 is TGCGCCAGCAGCTTTAATGAGGCGACATACGAGCAGTACTTC. Translation: CASSFNEATYEQYF.